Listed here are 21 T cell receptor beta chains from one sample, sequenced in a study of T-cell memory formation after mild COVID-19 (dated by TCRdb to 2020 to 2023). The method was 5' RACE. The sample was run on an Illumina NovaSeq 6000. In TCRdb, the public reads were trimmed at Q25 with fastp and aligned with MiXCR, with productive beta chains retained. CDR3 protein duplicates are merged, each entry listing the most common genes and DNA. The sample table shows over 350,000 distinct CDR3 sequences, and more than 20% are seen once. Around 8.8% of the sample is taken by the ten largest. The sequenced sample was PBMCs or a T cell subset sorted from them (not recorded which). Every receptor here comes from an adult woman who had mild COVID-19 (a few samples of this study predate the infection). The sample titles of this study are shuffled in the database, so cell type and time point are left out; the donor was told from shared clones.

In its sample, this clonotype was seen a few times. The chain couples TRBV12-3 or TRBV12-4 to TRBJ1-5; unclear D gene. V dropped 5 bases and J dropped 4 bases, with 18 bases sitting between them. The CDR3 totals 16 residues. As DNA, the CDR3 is TGTGCCAGCAGTCCGGTGGGAGTGGGAGGGAATCAGCCCCAGCATTTT. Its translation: CASSPVGVGGNQPQHF.

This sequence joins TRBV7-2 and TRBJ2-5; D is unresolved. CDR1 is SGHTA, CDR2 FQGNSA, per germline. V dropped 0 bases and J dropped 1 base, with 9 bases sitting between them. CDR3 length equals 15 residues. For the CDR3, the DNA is TGTGCCAGCAGCTTAGCGGGCAGCCCCCAAGAGACCCAGTACTTC. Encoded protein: CASSLAGSPQETQYF.

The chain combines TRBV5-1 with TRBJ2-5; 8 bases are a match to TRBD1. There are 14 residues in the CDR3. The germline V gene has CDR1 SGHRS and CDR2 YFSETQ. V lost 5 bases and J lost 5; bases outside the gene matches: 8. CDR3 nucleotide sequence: TGCGCCAGCAGTTCGGACAGGGTTGTGGAGACCCAGTACTTC. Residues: CASSSDRVVETQYF.

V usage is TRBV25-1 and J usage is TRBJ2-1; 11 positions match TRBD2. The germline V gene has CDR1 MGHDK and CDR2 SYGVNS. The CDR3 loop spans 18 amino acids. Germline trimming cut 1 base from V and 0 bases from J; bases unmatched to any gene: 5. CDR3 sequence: CASSESTSGASSYNEQFF. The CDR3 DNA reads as TGTGCCAGCAGTGAATCGACTAGCGGGGCGAGCTCCTACAATGAGCAGTTCTTC.

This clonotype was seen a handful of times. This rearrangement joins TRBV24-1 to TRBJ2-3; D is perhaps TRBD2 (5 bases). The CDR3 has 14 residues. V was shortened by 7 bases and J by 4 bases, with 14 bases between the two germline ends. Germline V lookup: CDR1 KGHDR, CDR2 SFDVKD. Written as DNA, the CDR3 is TGTGCCACCAGCCGCCGGGGAGATCCAGATACGCAGTATTTT. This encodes CATSRRGDPDTQYF.

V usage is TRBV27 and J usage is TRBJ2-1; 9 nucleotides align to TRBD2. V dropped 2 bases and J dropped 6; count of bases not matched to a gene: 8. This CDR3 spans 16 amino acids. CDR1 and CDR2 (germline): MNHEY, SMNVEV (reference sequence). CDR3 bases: TGTGCCAGCAGTTTACAGCCTAGCGGGATCTTCAATGAGCAGTTCTTC. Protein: CASSLQPSGIFNEQFF.

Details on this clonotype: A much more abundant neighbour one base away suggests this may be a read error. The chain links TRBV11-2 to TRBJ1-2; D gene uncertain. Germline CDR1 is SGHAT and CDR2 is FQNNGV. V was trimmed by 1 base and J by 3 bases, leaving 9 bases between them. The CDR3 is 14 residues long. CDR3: CASSLAPGDYGYTF. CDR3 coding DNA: TGTGCCAGCAGCTTAGCCCCCGGAGACTATGGCTACACCTTC.

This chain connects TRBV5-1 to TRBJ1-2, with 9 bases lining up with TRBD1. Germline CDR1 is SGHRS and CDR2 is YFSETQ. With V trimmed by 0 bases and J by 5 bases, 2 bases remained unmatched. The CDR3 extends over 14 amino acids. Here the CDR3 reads CASSLEGQGYGYTF. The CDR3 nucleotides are TGCGCCAGCAGCTTGGAGGGACAGGGTTATGGCTACACCTTC.

The CDR3 spells CASSFPSRAPGSGSGNTIYF. DNA for the CDR3: TGTGCCAGCAGCTTCCCCTCCCGGGCGCCGGGGTCCGGTTCTGGAAACACCATATATTTT. This rearrangement joins TRBV7-8 to TRBJ1-3; D gene uncertain. Trimming left V 3 bases short and J 1 base short, with 25 bases between. Germline V gene lookup returns CDR1 SGHVS and CDR2 FQNEAQ. This CDR3 spans 20 amino acids. Full variable domain (missing parts from reference TRBV7-8 and TRBJ1-3): GAGVSQSPRYKVAKRGQDVALRCDPISGHVSLFWYQQALGQGPEFLTYFQNEAQLDKSGLPSDRFFAERPEGSVSTLKIQRTQQEDSAVYLCASSFPSRAPGSGSGNTIYFGEGSWLTVV.

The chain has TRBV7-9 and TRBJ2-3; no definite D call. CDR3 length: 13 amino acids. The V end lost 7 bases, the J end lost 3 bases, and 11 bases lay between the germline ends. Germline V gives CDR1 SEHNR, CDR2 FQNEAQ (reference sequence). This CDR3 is CASNPGVTDTQYF. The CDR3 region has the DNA TGTGCCAGCAATCCCGGCGTTACAGATACGCAGTATTTT. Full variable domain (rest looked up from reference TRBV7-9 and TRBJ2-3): DTGVSQNPRHKITKRGQNVTFRCDPISEHNRLYWYRQTLGQGPEFLTYFQNEAQLEKSRLLSDRFSAERPKGSFSTLEIQRTEQGDSAMYLCASNPGVTDTQYFGPGTRLTVL.

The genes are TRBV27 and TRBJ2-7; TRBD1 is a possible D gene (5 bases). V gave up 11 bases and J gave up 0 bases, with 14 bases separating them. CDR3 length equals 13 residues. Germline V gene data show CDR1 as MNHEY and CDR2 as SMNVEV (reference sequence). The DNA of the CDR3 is TGTGCCTCCCGACAGTTTAGCTCCTACGAGCAGTACTTC. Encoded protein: CASRQFSSYEQYF.

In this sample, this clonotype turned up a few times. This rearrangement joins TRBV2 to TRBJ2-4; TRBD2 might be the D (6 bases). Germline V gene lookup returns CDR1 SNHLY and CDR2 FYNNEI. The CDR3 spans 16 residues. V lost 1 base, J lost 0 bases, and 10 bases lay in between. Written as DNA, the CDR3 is TGTGCCAGCAGTGAAGGGAGGGGAATAGCCAAAAACATTCAGTACTTC. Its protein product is CASSEGRGIAKNIQYF.

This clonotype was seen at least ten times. The DNA for the CDR3 is TGTGCCAGCAGCTTGGGACTAGCCTACAATGAGCAGTTCTTC. Its protein is CASSLGLAYNEQFF. This chain joins TRBV7-2 and TRBJ2-1; 8 bases are shared with TRBD2. V shed 3 bases and J 2 bases; nucleotides not matched to a gene: 0. The germline CDR1 and CDR2 sequences are SGHTA and FQGNSA. The length of the CDR3 is 14 residues.

CDR3 bases: TGTGCCAGCAGCCCCACTAGCGGGTTCAACACCGGGGAGCTGTTTTTT. Its translation: CASSPTSGFNTGELFF. This sequence joins TRBV7-6 and TRBJ2-2, with 9 bases identical to TRBD2. V shed 5 bases and J 2 bases; nucleotides not matched to a gene: 6. The CDR3 has 16 amino acids. Germline V gene data show CDR1 as SGHVS and CDR2 as FNYEAQ.

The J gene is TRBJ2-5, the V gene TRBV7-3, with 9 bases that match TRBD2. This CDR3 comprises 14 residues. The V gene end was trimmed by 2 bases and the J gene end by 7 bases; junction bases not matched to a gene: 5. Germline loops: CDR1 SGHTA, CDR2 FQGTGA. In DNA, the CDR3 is TGTGCCAGCAGCTTAGCTAGCGGGGAACCGACCCAGTACTTC. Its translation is CASSLASGEPTQYF.

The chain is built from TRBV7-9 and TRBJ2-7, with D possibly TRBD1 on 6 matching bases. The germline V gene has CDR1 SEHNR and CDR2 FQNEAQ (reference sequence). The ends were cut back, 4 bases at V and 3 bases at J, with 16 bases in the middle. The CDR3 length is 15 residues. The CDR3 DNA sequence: TGTGCCAGCAGCTCGACAGGCCGGGCATACTACGAGCAGTACTTC. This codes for CASSSTGRAYYEQYF. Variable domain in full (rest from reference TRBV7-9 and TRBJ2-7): DTGVSQNPRHKITKRGQNVTFRCDPISEHNRLYWYRQTLGQGPEFLTYFQNEAQLEKSRLLSDRFSAERPKGSFSTLEIQRTEQGDSAMYLCASSSTGRAYYEQYFGPGTRLTVT.

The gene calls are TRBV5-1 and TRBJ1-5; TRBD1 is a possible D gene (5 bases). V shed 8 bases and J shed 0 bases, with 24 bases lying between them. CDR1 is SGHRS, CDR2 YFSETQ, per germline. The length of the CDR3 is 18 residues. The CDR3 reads CARGLGLLFPHSNQPQHF. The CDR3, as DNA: TGCGCCAGGGGCTTGGGGCTTCTGTTTCCTCATAGCAATCAGCCCCAGCATTTT.

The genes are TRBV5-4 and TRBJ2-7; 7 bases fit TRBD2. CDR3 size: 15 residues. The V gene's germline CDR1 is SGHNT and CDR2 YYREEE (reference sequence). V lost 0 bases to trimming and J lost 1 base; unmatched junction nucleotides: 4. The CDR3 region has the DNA TGTGCCAGCAGCTTGGTTGGGAGGGCATCCTACGAGCAGTACTTC. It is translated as CASSLVGRASYEQYF.

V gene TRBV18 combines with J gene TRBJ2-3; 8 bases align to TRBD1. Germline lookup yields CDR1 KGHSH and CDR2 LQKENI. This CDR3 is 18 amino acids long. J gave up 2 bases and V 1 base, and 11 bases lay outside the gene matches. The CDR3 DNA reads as TGTGCCAGCTCACCACGCGGGACAGGTGGTGGGAACACAGATACGCAGTATTTT. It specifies CASSPRGTGGGNTDTQYF.

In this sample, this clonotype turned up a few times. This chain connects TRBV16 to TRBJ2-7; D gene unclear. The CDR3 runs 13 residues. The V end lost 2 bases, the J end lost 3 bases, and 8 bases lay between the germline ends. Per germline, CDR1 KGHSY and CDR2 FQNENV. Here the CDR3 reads CASSQNSHYEQYF. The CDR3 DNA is TGTGCCAGCAGCCAAAACAGTCACTACGAGCAGTACTTC.

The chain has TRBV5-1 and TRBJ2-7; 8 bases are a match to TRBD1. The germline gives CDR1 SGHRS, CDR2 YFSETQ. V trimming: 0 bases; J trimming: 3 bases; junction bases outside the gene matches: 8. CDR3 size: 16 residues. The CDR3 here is CASSLGALDRDYEQYF. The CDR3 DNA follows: TGCGCCAGCAGCTTGGGGGCCCTGGACAGGGACTACGAGCAGTACTTC.